The 17 T cell receptor beta chains below all came from one sample that was sequenced in a study of blood T cell repertoires in COVID-19. The protocol was immunoSEQ multiplex PCR, while the TCRdb copy is restricted to in-frame clones and leaves out a portion. The table has around 300,000 clones, around 91% seen once. What was sequenced was PBMCs or T cells enriched from blood (not recorded which). All receptors come from a woman between 18 and 29 years old who had recovered from COVID-19.

The V and J genes are TRBV2 and TRBJ1-5; D possibly corresponds to TRBD1 (6 bases). V was shortened by 1 base and J by 4 bases, with 11 bases between the two germline ends. Germline CDR1 is SNHLY and CDR2 is FYNNEI. CDR3 length equals 15 residues. CDR3: CASSEGTVRNQPQHF. CDR3 bases: TGTGCCAGCAGTGAAGGGACAGTTCGTAATCAGCCCCAGCATTTT.

The gene calls are TRBV11-2 and TRBJ2-5, with TRBD2 matching over 15 bases. Germline V lookup: CDR1 SGHAT, CDR2 FQNNGV. This CDR3 spans 17 amino acids. V was clipped by 1 base and J by 5 bases; unmatched bases: 5. The CDR3 coding sequence is TGTGCCAGCAGCTTAGGGACTAGCGGGGGGGATCGGGAGACCCAGTACTTC. Translating gives CASSLGTSGGDRETQYF. The whole variable domain, remainder taken from reference TRBV11-2 and TRBJ2-5, is EAGVAQSPRYKIIEKRQSVAFWCNPISGHATLYWYQQILGQGPKLLIQFQNNGVVDDSQLPKDRFSAERLKGVDSTLKIQPAKLEDSAVYLCASSLGTSGGDRETQYFGPGTRLLVL.

The chain uses TRBV28 and TRBJ1-6; a weak D match, TRBD1 (5 bases). The V end was cut by 7 bases, the J end by 8 bases, with 12 bases between. The CDR3 length is 13 residues. Germline CDR1 reads MDHEN; CDR2 reads SYDVKM. CDR3 coding DNA: TGTGCCAGCAAGTTCGGGGGGGATTCACCCCTCCACTTT. Translation gives CASKFGGDSPLHF.

The chain recombines TRBV9 with TRBJ2-2; the D gene is possibly TRBD2 (5 bases). Germline CDR1 and CDR2: SGDLS and YYNGEE. The ends were cut back, 3 bases at V and 4 bases at J, with 7 bases in the middle. The CDR3 length is 13 residues. The CDR3 is CASSAGLTGELFF. CDR3 DNA: TGTGCCAGCAGCGCCGGACTCACCGGGGAGCTGTTTTTT.

The chain joins TRBV11-2 to TRBJ1-3; maybe TRBD1 (5 bases). Germline-derived CDR1 and CDR2 are SGHAT and FQNNGV. This CDR3 is 16 amino acids long. V was shortened by 5 bases and J by 0 bases, with 14 bases between the two germline ends. CDR3 bases: TGTGCCAGCAGCCCCGACAGACCCCACTCTGGAAACACCATATATTTT. It encodes CASSPDRPHSGNTIYF.

Here the CDR3 DNA reads TGTGCCAGCAGCGCCGGGACTAGCGGGGGGGCCCGCGAGCAGTACTTC. It yields the protein CASSAGTSGGAREQYF. The chain uses TRBV5-6 and TRBJ2-7; 16 nucleotides match TRBD2. V was pared by 4 bases and J by 6 bases, with 7 bases of the junction left unmatched. CDR1 and CDR2 from the germline V gene are SGHDT and YYEEEE. The CDR3 extends over 16 amino acids.

The chain joins TRBV6-4 to TRBJ2-7; D possibly corresponds to TRBD1 (6 bases). Trimming cost V 4 bases and J 1 base, with 11 bases left between them. CDR3 size: 14 residues. From germline, CDR1 is MRHNA and CDR2 SNTAGT. The CDR3 DNA sequence: TGTGCCAGCAGTGGGAGACAGGATTCCTACGAGCAGTACTTC. Encoded protein: CASSGRQDSYEQYF.

The DNA for the CDR3 is TGTGCCAGCTCTTCAGGGGCCCCGGCAGGGAGCACAGATACGCAGTATTTT. Protein sequence: CASSSGAPAGSTDTQYF. The V call is TRBV18, the J call TRBJ2-3; tentative D call: TRBD1 (6 bases). Trimming took off 6 bases at V and 0 bases at J, with 19 bases between the two ends. This CDR3 is 17 amino acids long. CDR1 KGHSH and CDR2 LQKENI come from the germline V gene.

This sequence joins TRBV6-5 and TRBJ2-3, with D perhaps TRBD2 (7 bases). Germline V gives CDR1 MNHEY, CDR2 SVGAGI. The CDR3 has 15 amino acids. Trimming pared 7 bases from V and 3 bases from J, leaving 17 bases between. CDR3 sequence (DNA): TGTGCCAGCACCGAAGGGGGGGCGGGGACAGATACGCAGTATTTT. It translates to CASTEGGAGTDTQYF.

The chain links TRBV7-9 to TRBJ1-6; 8 bases are a match to TRBD1. V lost 4 bases, J lost 6 bases, and 8 bases stayed unmatched. CDR1 is SEHNR, CDR2 FQNEAQ, per germline (reference sequence). The CDR3 has 16 amino acids. DNA for the CDR3: TGTGCCAGCAGCTACCCTCGACAGGGGATTAATTCACCCCTCCACTTT. Translated: CASSYPRQGINSPLHF.

The V and J genes are TRBV12-3 or TRBV12-4 and TRBJ1-1; tentatively, D is TRBD1 (6 bases). This CDR3 has 11 residues. Trimming cost V 6 bases and J 8 bases, with 10 bases left between them. In DNA form, the CDR3 reads TGTGCCAGCAGGGTGAGGGGGGAAGCTTTCTTT. It translates to CASRVRGEAFF.

V usage is TRBV11-2 and J usage is TRBJ1-3; D is possibly TRBD1 (5 bases). The V and J ends lost 5 bases and 2 bases respectively, with 13 bases between them. CDR1 and CDR2 (germline): SGHAT, FQNNGV. The CDR3 contains 15 residues. CDR3 DNA: TGTGCCAGCAGCGTGGGAGGAGGGGCTGGAAACACCATATATTTT. Translating gives CASSVGGGAGNTIYF.

This clone is a singleton in its sample. DNA of the CDR3: TGTGCCAGCAGTTTAGAGGCGGGGGTCTTCTACGAGCAGTACTTC. This encodes CASSLEAGVFYEQYF. The V and J genes are TRBV27 and TRBJ2-7, with 7 bases aligning to TRBD2. CDR1 and CDR2 (germline): MNHEY, SMNVEV (reference sequence). Unmatched junction bases numbered 7, after V lost 2 bases and J lost 3 bases. The CDR3 totals 15 residues.

Concerning this clone itself: The same CDR3 also results from other DNA sequences found in this sample. V is TRBV7-2 and J is TRBJ1-2, with a possible D match to TRBD1 (6 bases). Germline CDR1 SGHTA, CDR2 FQGNSA. CDR3 size: 13 residues. V shed 3 bases and J shed 4 bases, with 9 bases lying between them. As DNA, the CDR3 is TGTGCCAGCAGCTTGGGGGCGAGCTATGGCTACACCTTC. Its translation: CASSLGASYGYTF.

The J gene is TRBJ2-5, the V gene TRBV3-1 (or the pseudogene TRBV3-2); D is perhaps TRBD1 (6 bases). Germline V lookup: CDR1 LGHDT, CDR2 YNNKEL (reference sequence). Deletions cut 4 bases from V and 1 base from J, with 13 bases between. The CDR3 spans 15 residues. The CDR3 coding sequence is TGTGCCAGCAGCCGGGGGCCAGGCCCCCAAGAGACCCAGTACTTC. It specifies CASSRGPGPQETQYF.

This clone was seen a handful of times. The genes are TRBV12-5 and TRBJ2-1, with TRBD1 matching 9 bases. The ends lost 7 bases at V and 8 bases at J; junction bases unmatched: 9. This CDR3 has 14 amino acids. Germline V CDR1 and CDR2: LGHNT, FRNRAP. Here the CDR3 reads CASADGQGSDEQFF. The CDR3 region has the DNA TGTGCTAGTGCCGACGGACAGGGGAGTGATGAGCAGTTCTTC.

The rearrangement links TRBV10-3 to TRBJ2-7; the match to TRBD1 covers 8 bases. The junction had 4 bases not matched to a gene; V was cut back by 6 bases and J by 3 bases. Germline values: CDR1 ENHRY, CDR2 SYGVKD. The CDR3 runs 13 residues. The CDR3 protein is CAIRGTGDYEQYF. The CDR3 nucleotides are TGTGCCATCAGGGGGACAGGAGACTACGAGCAGTACTTC.